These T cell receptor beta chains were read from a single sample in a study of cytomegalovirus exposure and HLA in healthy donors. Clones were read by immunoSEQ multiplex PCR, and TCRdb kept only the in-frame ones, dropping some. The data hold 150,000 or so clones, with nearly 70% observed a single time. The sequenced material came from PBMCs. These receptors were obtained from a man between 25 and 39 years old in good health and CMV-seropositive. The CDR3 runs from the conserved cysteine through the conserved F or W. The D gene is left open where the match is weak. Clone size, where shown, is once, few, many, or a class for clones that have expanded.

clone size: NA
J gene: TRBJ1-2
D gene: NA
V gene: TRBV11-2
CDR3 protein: CASSLDERTTGGYTF
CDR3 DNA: TGTGCCAGCAGCTTAGATGAGCGGACCACTGGGGGCTACACCTTC

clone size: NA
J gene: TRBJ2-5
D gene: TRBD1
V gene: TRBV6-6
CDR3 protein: CASIGQGVSGEQYF
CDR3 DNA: TGTGCCAGCATAGGACAGGGGGTGTCGGGAGAGCAGTACTTC

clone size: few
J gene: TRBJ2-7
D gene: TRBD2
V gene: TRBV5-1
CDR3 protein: CASSLMGLLKTYEQYF
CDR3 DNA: TGCGCCAGCAGCTTGATGGGACTACTCAAGACCTACGAGCAGTACTTC

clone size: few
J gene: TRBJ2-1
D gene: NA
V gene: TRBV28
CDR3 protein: CASSPSKGFLNEQFF
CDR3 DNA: TGTGCCAGCAGCCCATCAAAGGGGTTTCTCAATGAGCAGTTCTTC

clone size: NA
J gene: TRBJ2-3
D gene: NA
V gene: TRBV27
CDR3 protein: CASSSRGYTDTQYF
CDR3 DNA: TGTGCCAGCAGTTCGCGCGGGTACACAGATACGCAGTATTTT

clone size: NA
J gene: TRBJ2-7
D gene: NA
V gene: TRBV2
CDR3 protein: CASKEGSYEQYF
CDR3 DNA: TGTGCCAGCAAAGAGGGTTCCTACGAGCAGTACTTC

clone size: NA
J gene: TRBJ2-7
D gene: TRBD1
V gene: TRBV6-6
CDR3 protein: CASSYVGQGVYEQYF
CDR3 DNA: TGTGCCAGCAGTTACGTAGGACAGGGAGTGTACGAGCAGTACTTC

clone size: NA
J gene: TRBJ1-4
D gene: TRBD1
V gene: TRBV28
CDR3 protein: CASVLPGGSEKLFF
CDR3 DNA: TGTGCCAGCGTCCTCCCAGGGGGTAGTGAAAAACTGTTTTTT

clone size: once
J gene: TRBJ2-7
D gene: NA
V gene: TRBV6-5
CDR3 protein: CASSPRLFYEQYF
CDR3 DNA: TGTGCCAGCAGCCCACGACTGTTCTACGAGCAGTACTTC

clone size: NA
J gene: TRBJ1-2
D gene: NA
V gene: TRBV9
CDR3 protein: CASRPRNLRGGGGQGYTF
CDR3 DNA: TGTGCCAGCAGACCACGTAATTTAAGAGGGGGAGGGGGTCAGGGCTACACCTTC

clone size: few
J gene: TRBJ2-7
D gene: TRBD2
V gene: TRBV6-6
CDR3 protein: CASRALLADYEQYF
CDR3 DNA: TGTGCCAGCAGAGCCTTACTAGCGGACTACGAGCAGTACTTC

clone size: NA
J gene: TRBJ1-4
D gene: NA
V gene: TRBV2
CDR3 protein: CASRARQSNEKLFF
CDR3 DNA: TGTGCCAGCAGAGCCCGACAGTCTAATGAAAAACTGTTTTTT

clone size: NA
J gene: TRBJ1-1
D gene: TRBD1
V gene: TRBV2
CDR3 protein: CASSRQGDTEAFF
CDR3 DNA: TGTGCCAGCAGTCGACAGGGGGACACTGAAGCTTTCTTT

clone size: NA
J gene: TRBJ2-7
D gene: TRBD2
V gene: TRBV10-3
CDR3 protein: CAISVRREYEQYF
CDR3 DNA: TGTGCCATCAGTGTTCGGCGGGAGTACGAGCAGTACTTC

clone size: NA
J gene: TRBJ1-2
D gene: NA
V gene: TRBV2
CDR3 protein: CASSGDSNHYGYTF
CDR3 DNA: TGTGCCAGCAGTGGCGACAGTAATCACTATGGCTACACCTTC

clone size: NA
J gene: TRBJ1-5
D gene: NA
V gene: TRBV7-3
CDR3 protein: CASSLGGYQPQHF
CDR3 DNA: TGTGCCAGCAGCTTGGGGGGTTATCAGCCCCAGCATTTT

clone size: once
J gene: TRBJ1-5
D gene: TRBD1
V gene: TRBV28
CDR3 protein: CASSSPGTGLGPQHF
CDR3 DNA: TGTGCCAGCAGTTCTCCCGGGACAGGGCTCGGGCCCCAGCATTTT

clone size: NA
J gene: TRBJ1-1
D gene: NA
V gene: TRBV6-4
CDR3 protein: CASRTDSRGKAFF
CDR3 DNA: TGTGCCAGCAGGACCGACTCAAGGGGTAAAGCTTTCTTT

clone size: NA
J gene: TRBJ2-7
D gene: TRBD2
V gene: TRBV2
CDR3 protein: CASTGLAGPYEQYF
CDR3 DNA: TGTGCCAGCACGGGACTAGCGGGCCCCTACGAGCAGTACTTC

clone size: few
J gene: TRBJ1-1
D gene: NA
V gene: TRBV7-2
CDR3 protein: CASSFSGGDTEAFF
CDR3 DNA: TGTGCCAGCAGCTTCTCAGGAGGGGACACTGAAGCTTTCTTT

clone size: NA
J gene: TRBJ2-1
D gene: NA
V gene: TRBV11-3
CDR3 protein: CASSLASTDYNEQFF
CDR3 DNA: TGTGCCAGCAGCTTAGCTTCTACTGACTACAATGAGCAGTTCTTC

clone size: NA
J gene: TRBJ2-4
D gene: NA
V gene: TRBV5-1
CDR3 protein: CASSLEQVKNIQYF
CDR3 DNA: TGCGCCAGCAGCTTGGAACAGGTCAAAAACATTCAGTACTTC

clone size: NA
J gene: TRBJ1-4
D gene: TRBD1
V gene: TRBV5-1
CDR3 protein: CASSLKPSDRATNEKLFF
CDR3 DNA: TGCGCCAGCAGCTTGAAACCCTCAGACAGGGCTACTAATGAAAAACTGTTTTTT

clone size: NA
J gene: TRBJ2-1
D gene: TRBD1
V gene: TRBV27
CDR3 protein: CASSYARQGSYNEQFF
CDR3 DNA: TGTGCCAGCAGTTACGCCCGACAGGGGTCCTACAATGAGCAGTTCTTC

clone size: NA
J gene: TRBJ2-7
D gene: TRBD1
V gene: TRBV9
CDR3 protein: CASSLTGSGPWRNDEQYF
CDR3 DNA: TGTGCCAGCAGCCTGACAGGGTCCGGACCGTGGAGAAACGACGAGCAGTACTTC

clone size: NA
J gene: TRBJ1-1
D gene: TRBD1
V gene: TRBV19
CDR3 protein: CASILSGGTGTEAFF
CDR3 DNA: TGTGCCAGTATTTTGTCAGGGGGCACCGGCACTGAAGCTTTCTTT

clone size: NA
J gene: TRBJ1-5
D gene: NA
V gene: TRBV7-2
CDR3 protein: CASSYQGIKQPQHF
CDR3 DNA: TGTGCCAGCAGCTATCAGGGGATAAAGCAGCCCCAGCATTTT

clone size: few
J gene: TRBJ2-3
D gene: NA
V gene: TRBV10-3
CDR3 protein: CAISDYGGTTGDTQYF
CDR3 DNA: TGTGCCATCAGTGATTACGGCGGGACCACGGGAGATACGCAGTATTTT

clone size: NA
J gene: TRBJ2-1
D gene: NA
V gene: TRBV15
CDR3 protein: CATSRAPGLIYNEQFF
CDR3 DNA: TGTGCCACCAGCAGAGCCCCGGGGTTGATCTACAATGAGCAGTTCTTC

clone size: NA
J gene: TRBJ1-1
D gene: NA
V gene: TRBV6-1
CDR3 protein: CASIFVLNTEAFF
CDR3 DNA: TGTGCCAGCATTTTCGTATTGAACACTGAAGCTTTCTTT